The present TCR beta chain was sequenced within a study of cytomegalovirus exposure and HLA in healthy donors. PCR was performed using 60 Vbeta and 13 Jbeta primers. Original processing methods: Approximately 12 million of some 80 million unique TCR beta chains were shared, per a later count. Sequencing used immunoSEQ multiplex PCR; TCRdb keeps in-frame clones, though not all of them. Clonal size and the V and J genes are those of that table, whereas D and trimming came from the DNA. The data show under 200,000 clones, with 80% to 85% seen just once and roughly 1% held by the top ten. CDR3 length: 15 residues. The V segment lost 5 bases and the J segment 1 base; nucleotides outside the gene matches: 6. Germline V gene data show CDR1 as SGHTA and CDR2 as FQGNSA.

The V gene is TRBV7-2, the J gene TRBJ2-7; 9 bases are shared with TRBD2. Sequencing used PBMCs. This clonotype was obtained from a man aged 30-40 years in good health and CMV-seronegative. The CDR3 DNA reads as TGTGCCAGCAGCCCAGGGACTAGCAGGTCCTACGAGCAGTACTTC. This codes for CASSPGTSRSYEQYF.